These 21 T cell receptor beta chains came from one sample sequenced in a study of blood T cell repertoires in COVID-19. Produced via immunoSEQ multiplex PCR; TCRdb's table is partial and in-frame only. The data show 300,000 to 500,000 clones, approximately 90% seen once. The sequenced sample consisted of PBMCs or T cells enriched from blood (not recorded which). Every receptor here comes from a young woman with acute COVID-19.

The chain carries TRBV19 and TRBJ1-5; 7 bases align to TRBD1. With 4 bases clipped from V and 6 bases from J, the junction kept 6 bases outside the gene matches. The CDR3 is made up of 14 amino acids. Germline-derived CDR1 and CDR2 are LNHDA and SQIVND (reference sequence). The CDR3 protein is CASSNRGRFQPQHF. As DNA, the CDR3 is TGTGCCAGTAGTAATAGGGGGCGGTTTCAGCCCCAGCATTTT.

The chain combines TRBV9 with TRBJ2-6; no reliable D call. There are 15 residues in the CDR3. The V end was cut by 3 bases, the J end by 0 bases, with 7 bases between. CDR1 and CDR2 (germline): SGDLS, YYNGEE. The CDR3 sequence: CASSGRLSGANVLTF. CDR3 DNA sequence: TGTGCCAGCAGCGGGCGGCTCTCTGGGGCCAACGTCCTGACTTTC.

CDR3 sequence: CASSLVFPREQYF. DNA of the CDR3: TGTGCCAGCAGTTTAGTCTTCCCCAGGGAGCAGTACTTC. This chain joins TRBV12-3 or TRBV12-4 and TRBJ2-7; D gene ambiguous. This CDR3 is 13 amino acids long. Trimming pared 1 base from V and 7 bases from J, leaving 11 bases between.

This chain joins TRBV7-3 and TRBJ2-3, with TRBD2 identical over 10 bases. There are 16 residues in the CDR3. The V and J ends lost 5 bases and 8 bases, in that order; junction bases with no gene match: 13. The germline V gene encodes CDR1 SGHTA and CDR2 FQGTGA. The CDR3 spells CASSALERGGLVTQYF. Written as DNA, the CDR3 is TGTGCCAGCAGCGCCCTTGAGCGGGGGGGCCTCGTTACGCAGTATTTT.

As for this clone: Other DNA variants within this sample encode the same CDR3. The chain employs TRBV18 and TRBJ1-1, with TRBD1 matching over 10 bases. J was trimmed by 1 base and V by 6 bases; bases with no gene match: 5. The germline CDR1 and CDR2 sequences are KGHSH and LQKENI. The CDR3 runs 15 residues. The CDR3 sequence: CASSLGQGGNTEAFF. The CDR3 DNA is TGTGCCAGCTCGCTAGGACAGGGGGGGAACACTGAAGCTTTCTTT.

This clone has a handful of counts. The chain combines TRBV5-1 with TRBJ1-1; D unresolved. This CDR3 region has 14 residues. V dropped 4 bases and J dropped 8 bases, with 18 bases sitting between them. Germline V gene data show CDR1 as SGHRS and CDR2 as YFSETQ. In nucleotides, the CDR3 is TGCGCCAGCAGCATTGAAAGAGTCAGGTCGGAAGCTTTCTTT. The encoded protein is CASSIERVRSEAFF.

This chain links TRBV24-1 with TRBJ2-1; D uncertain. V dropped 0 bases and J dropped 8 bases, with 13 bases sitting between them. Germline lookup yields CDR1 KGHDR and CDR2 SFDVKD. CDR3 length: 15 amino acids. The CDR3 protein is CATSDLPFSNDEQFF. Here the CDR3 DNA reads TGTGCCACCAGTGATTTGCCATTTAGTAACGATGAGCAGTTCTTC.

This clone was recorded only once. V is TRBV27 and J is TRBJ2-7; 8 nucleotides agree with TRBD1. This CDR3 spans 11 amino acids. Looked up from germline, CDR1 is MNHEY and CDR2 is SMNVEV (reference sequence). Trimming removed 6 bases from V and 5 bases from J; junction bases left unmatched: 0. CDR3 region: CASRDRDEQYF. The CDR3 DNA reads TGTGCCAGCAGGGACAGGGACGAGCAGTACTTC.

About this clone: At the DNA level, this CDR3 is encoded by other sequences in the same sample as well. The V call is TRBV5-5, the J call TRBJ1-1; D gene uncertain. Germline values: CDR1 SGHKS, CDR2 YYEKEE (reference sequence). This CDR3 has 13 residues. Trimming cost V 4 bases and J 2 bases, with 9 bases left between them. The DNA for the CDR3 is TGTGCCAGCAGCCGCACAGTAAACACTGAAGCTTTCTTT. Protein: CASSRTVNTEAFF.

The V gene is TRBV5-1, the J gene TRBJ1-1, with D tentatively TRBD1 (6 bases). CDR3 length: 15 residues. The V gene's germline CDR1 is SGHRS and CDR2 YFSETQ. V lost 1 base and J lost 3, with 13 bases in between. The CDR3 sequence is CASSLQGLRYTEAFF. The CDR3 nucleotides are TGCGCCAGCAGCTTGCAGGGGTTAAGGTACACTGAAGCTTTCTTT. The whole variable domain, remainder taken from reference TRBV5-1 and TRBJ1-1, is KAGVTQTPRYLIKTRGQQVTLSCSPISGHRSVSWYQQTPGQGLQFLFEYFSETQRNKGNFPGRFSGRQFSNSRSEMNVSTLELGDSALYLCASSLQGLRYTEAFFGQGTRLTVV.

The chain joins TRBV5-1 to TRBJ2-7; 11 bases agree with TRBD1. This CDR3 is built from 14 residues. V gave up 4 bases and J gave up 4 bases; unmatched junction bases: 4. Per germline, CDR1 SGHRS and CDR2 YFSETQ. The CDR3 reads CASSKGQGVYEQYF. The CDR3 DNA sequence: TGCGCCAGCAGCAAGGGACAGGGGGTTTACGAGCAGTACTTC.

The CDR3 DNA follows: TGTGCCAGCAGGCGGGGGGGCCGCACAGATACGCAGTATTTT. The encoded protein is CASRRGGRTDTQYF. The chain recombines TRBV7-3 with TRBJ2-3; 9 bases line up with TRBD2. CDR1 SGHTA and CDR2 FQGTGA come from the germline V gene. The trim removed 6 bases at V and 1 base at J, leaving 2 bases unmatched. The CDR3 runs to 14 residues. Full variable domain (outside the CDR3, taken from reference TRBV7-3 and TRBJ2-3): GAGVSQTPSNKVTEKGKYVELRCDPISGHTALYWYRQSLGQGPEFLIYFQGTGAADDSGLPNDRFFAVRPEGSVSTLKIQRTERGDSAVYLCASRRGGRTDTQYFGPGTRLTVL.

The chain links TRBV6-5 to TRBJ1-2; D may be TRBD1 (5 bases). Germline assignment: CDR1 MNHEY and CDR2 SVGAGI. The V and J ends lost 8 bases and 6 bases respectively, with 19 bases between them. This CDR3 comprises 14 residues. Here the CDR3 reads CASLGGGVSNGYTF. The CDR3 DNA follows: TGTGCCAGCCTGGGGGGGGGTGTTTCGAATGGCTACACCTTC.

This rearrangement joins TRBV15 to TRBJ1-1, with a possible D match to TRBD1 (5 bases). The CDR3 length is 14 residues. Germline CDR1 is LNHNV and CDR2 is YYDKDF (reference sequence). V lost 5 bases and J 6 bases, leaving 16 bases between the germline ends. The CDR3 sequence: CATSEGRAVPEAFF. The CDR3 DNA is TGTGCCACCAGCGAGGGGAGGGCCGTCCCTGAAGCTTTCTTT.

The V and J genes are TRBV20-1 and TRBJ1-2, with no clear D. Trimming removed 6 bases from V and 0 bases from J, with 5 bases in between. The CDR3 runs 11 residues. Germline V lookup: CDR1 DFQATT, CDR2 SNEGSKA (reference sequence). The CDR3, as DNA: TGCAGTGCATCAACTAACTATGGCTACACCTTC. Its translation: CSASTNYGYTF.

The chain couples TRBV24-1 to TRBJ1-1; the D gene is possibly TRBD1 (5 bases). V was pared by 4 bases and J by 8 bases, with 16 bases between. This CDR3 is built from 14 residues. The germline V gene has CDR1 KGHDR and CDR2 SFDVKD. The CDR3 loop is CATSDSGGLREAFF. CDR3 nucleotide sequence: TGTGCCACCAGTGACAGTGGGGGGTTGAGGGAAGCTTTCTTT.

The chain links TRBV5-1 to TRBJ2-1; D is perhaps TRBD1 (5 bases). The CDR3 consists of 13 residues. V dropped 0 bases and J dropped 10 bases, with 11 bases sitting between them. In germline, CDR1 is SGHRS, CDR2 YFSETQ. The CDR3, as DNA: TGCGCCAGCAGCTTGGCAACAGGAAGAGAGCAGTTCTTC. Translating it yields CASSLATGREQFF.

V is TRBV19 and J is TRBJ1-1; D call uncertain. The V end lost 9 bases, the J end lost 3 bases, and 11 bases lay between the germline ends. The CDR3 contains 12 residues. Germline V CDR1 and CDR2: LNHDA, SQIVND (reference sequence). CDR3 sequence: CASRAGYTEAFF. The DNA for the CDR3 is TGTGCCAGCCGCGCAGGATACACTGAAGCTTTCTTT.

The V and J genes are TRBV6-2 or TRBV6-3 and TRBJ2-7; 7 bases are a match to TRBD1. V trimming: 4 bases; J trimming: 2 bases; junction bases outside the gene matches: 8. The CDR3 totals 15 residues. CDR1 and CDR2 (germline): MNHEY, SVGEGT. The CDR3 nucleotides are TGTGCCAGCAGTTCCCTGGACAGGAAAACCTACGAGCAGTACTTC. Its protein product is CASSSLDRKTYEQYF.

The chain has TRBV5-8 and TRBJ1-5; D call uncertain. The length of the CDR3 is 12 residues. Trimming cost V 0 bases and J 6 bases, with 4 bases left between them. Germline V CDR1 and CDR2: SGHTS, YDEGEE. The DNA of the CDR3 is TGTGCCAGCAGCTTGGGGCCTCAGCCCCAGCATTTT. This encodes CASSLGPQPQHF.

This chain uses TRBV28 with TRBJ1-6, with D hard to call. The CDR3 runs to 12 residues. The V gene lost 7 bases and the J gene lost 7 bases, with 8 bases spanning the gap. Germline V gene lookup returns CDR1 MDHEN and CDR2 SYDVKM. The CDR3 coding sequence is TGTGCCAGCAACCTGGGCAATTCACCCCTCCACTTT. Encoded protein: CASNLGNSPLHF.